These T cell receptor beta chains were read from a single sample in a study of T cell clones after liver transplantation. TCRdb keeps only in-frame clones here, not all; method: immunoSEQ multiplex PCR. The table has 49,000 or so clones, 65% to 80% seen once. Sequenced here: CD4+ T cells from blood, sampled 52 to 60 months after liver transplant. The receptor source for this set is a human patient who received a liver transplant. The T cells may partly be graft donor cells. Each CDR3 is given with its conserved first and last residue. Not every row has a clone size; where given, it reads once, few, many or a size class.

J gene: TRBJ2-3
clone size: few
V gene: TRBV19
CDR3 protein: CASSLSTDTQYF

J gene: TRBJ1-2
clone size: NA
V gene: TRBV28
CDR3 protein: CASNAGTQEDGYTF

J gene: TRBJ1-4
clone size: NA
V gene: TRBV19
CDR3 protein: CASSIGGEEKLFF

J gene: TRBJ1-5
clone size: NA
V gene: TRBV25-1
CDR3 protein: CASSATGGGSQPQHF

J gene: TRBJ1-5
clone size: few
V gene: TRBV19
CDR3 protein: CASRTFSNQPQHF

J gene: TRBJ2-3
clone size: NA
V gene: TRBV28
CDR3 protein: CASSSGQATDTQYF

J gene: TRBJ2-2
clone size: NA
V gene: TRBV29-1
CDR3 protein: CSFRTGTDTGELFF

J gene: TRBJ1-6
clone size: NA
V gene: TRBV28
CDR3 protein: CASSLGTGGHSPLHF

J gene: TRBJ2-3
clone size: NA
V gene: TRBV2
CDR3 protein: CASSDIVAGGNTQYF

J gene: TRBJ1-1
clone size: NA
V gene: TRBV15
CDR3 protein: CATSRAMLRDRGTEAFF

J gene: TRBJ2-2
clone size: NA
V gene: TRBV4-1
CDR3 protein: CASRTGPGWVPKANTGELFF

J gene: TRBJ1-5
clone size: NA
V gene: TRBV19
CDR3 protein: CASSIGTGGNQPQHF

J gene: TRBJ2-2
clone size: NA
V gene: TRBV7-2
CDR3 protein: CASSTGGADTGELFF

J gene: TRBJ1-3
clone size: few
V gene: TRBV7-3
CDR3 protein: CASSLSAGGSGNTIYF

J gene: TRBJ2-6
clone size: NA
V gene: TRBV7-2
CDR3 protein: CASRDSLISGANVLTF

J gene: TRBJ1-1
clone size: NA
V gene: TRBV6-1
CDR3 protein: CASSLPTGNTEAFF

J gene: TRBJ2-3
clone size: NA
V gene: TRBV11-2
CDR3 protein: CASSLQGPGNTQYF

J gene: TRBJ1-1
clone size: NA
V gene: TRBV7-9
CDR3 protein: CASSLIGDGVTTEAFF

J gene: TRBJ1-4
clone size: few
V gene: TRBV29-1
CDR3 protein: CSALLQGGGNEKLFF

J gene: TRBJ1-5
clone size: NA
V gene: TRBV10-3
CDR3 protein: CAISAGGTSNQPQHF

J gene: TRBJ2-4
clone size: NA
V gene: TRBV19
CDR3 protein: CASRDAAKNIQYF

J gene: TRBJ1-4
clone size: few
V gene: TRBV4-2
CDR3 protein: CASSQETAQGREKLFF

J gene: TRBJ1-3
clone size: few
V gene: TRBV2
CDR3 protein: CASTVSGNTIYF

J gene: TRBJ1-3
clone size: many
V gene: TRBV2
CDR3 protein: CASTPEGRRVGNTIYF

J gene: TRBJ1-1
clone size: medium-sized
V gene: TRBV10-1
CDR3 protein: CASSDSTGMNTEAFF

J gene: TRBJ1-2
clone size: NA
V gene: TRBV5-6
CDR3 protein: CASRPTGSGVIYGYTF

J gene: TRBJ2-7
clone size: NA
V gene: TRBV11-3
CDR3 protein: CASSLEGSYEQYF

J gene: TRBJ2-7
clone size: NA
V gene: TRBV21-1
CDR3 protein: CASSRPLGTVEQGPGSSYEQYF

J gene: TRBJ2-6
clone size: few
V gene: TRBV2
CDR3 protein: CASRRMMISGANVLTF

J gene: TRBJ1-5
clone size: NA
V gene: TRBV19
CDR3 protein: CASTMGDQPQHF

J gene: TRBJ1-1
clone size: NA
V gene: TRBV11-2
CDR3 protein: CASSYGQGAFF